The clone carrying this TCR beta chain was counted once. Antigen unknown. Intraepithelial and lamina propria lymphocytes were isolated from graft specimens. The CDR3 is 11 amino acids. V dropped 4 bases and J dropped 7 bases, with 8 bases sitting between them. Germline V CDR1 and CDR2: SGHVS, FNYEAQ. Method: immunoSEQ multiplex PCR; TCRdb's copy keeps in-frame clones and lacks some. The sample yields about 9,600 clones, approximately 86% seen once. This specimen comes from a study of graft-versus-host responses after intestinal transplantation. Study information: Recipients obtained multivisceral, liver-intestinal, or isolated intestinal transplants. Every transplant recipient was induced with anti-thymocyte globulin, then maintained on tacrolimus and steroids for about 3 years.

Overall study findings and caveats: GvH clones occurred in recipient marrow; some first appeared in ileum or blood. Among circulating GvH clones, peak levels were associated with early post-transplant declines in HvG clones.

The chain recombines TRBV7-6 with TRBJ2-7; D call uncertain. This receptor was taken from a human patient who received an intestinal transplant, so some T cells may come from the graft donor. Sample: ileum tissue, taken about 700 days after intestinal transplantation. The CDR3 nucleotides are TGTGCCAGCAGCTCTCGTTTGGAGCAGTACTTC. It encodes CASSSRLEQYF.